These 19 T cell receptor beta chains came from one sample sequenced in a study of CD8+ T cells in alopecia areata. TCR sequencing used cDNA made by reverse transcription of extracted RNA. The table came from immunoSEQ multiplex PCR; TCRdb's copy has only in-frame clones and leaves some out. The repertoire holds about 100,000 clones, with about 83% as singletons. Treatment indicated: oral pan-JAK inhibitor, 5-10 mg twice daily. The sample was CD8+ T cells sorted from blood, taken at week 24, from a patient treated with tofacitinib. These receptors all come from a human donor with alopecia areata.

The rearrangement links TRBV10-2 to TRBJ1-2; TRBD1 might be the D (6 bases). Germline V lookup: CDR1 WSHSY, CDR2 SAAADI. V was pared by 6 bases and J by 9 bases, with 20 bases between. The CDR3 covers 14 residues. This CDR3 reads CASRPGQRGIRYTF. The CDR3 DNA reads TGCGCCAGCAGACCCGGACAGCGGGGGATCCGCTACACCTTC.

This clone was recorded once. This sequence joins TRBV11-2 and TRBJ2-5; D unresolved. The germline V and J ends were trimmed by 5 bases and 1 base, with 14 bases remaining between them. CDR3 size: 15 residues. In germline, CDR1 is SGHAT, CDR2 FQNNGV. The CDR3 loop is CASSPRPTSQETQYF. The CDR3 DNA follows: TGTGCCAGCAGCCCACGGCCCACATCCCAAGAGACCCAGTACTTC.

The chain employs TRBV4-3 and TRBJ2-7; 7 bases agree with TRBD1. Germline lookup yields CDR1 LGHNA and CDR2 YSLEER. V dropped 0 bases and J dropped 3; count of bases not matched to a gene: 8. This CDR3 is built from 16 residues. The CDR3 nucleotides are TGCGCCAGCAGCCAAGACGGAACGGGACAGAACTACGAGCAGTACTTC. Translating it yields CASSQDGTGQNYEQYF.

This rearrangement joins TRBV14 to TRBJ1-1, with TRBD1 as a possible D gene (5 bases). From germline, CDR1 is SGHDN and CDR2 FVKESK. The CDR3 covers 14 residues. The germline V and J ends were trimmed by 2 bases and 4 bases, with 11 bases remaining between them. The CDR3 is CASSQFQGPTEAFF. The DNA for the CDR3 is TGTGCCAGCAGCCAATTCCAGGGACCCACTGAAGCTTTCTTT.

The J gene is TRBJ1-5, the V gene TRBV4-1, with D uncertain. Trimming removed 4 bases at V and 6 bases at J, with 13 bases between. Germline CDR1 MGHRA, CDR2 YSYEKL. The CDR3 has 14 residues. The CDR3 loop is CASSPHWKSQPQHF. The CDR3 DNA reads as TGCGCCAGCAGCCCCCACTGGAAGAGTCAGCCCCAGCATTTT.

The chain is built from TRBV11-2 and TRBJ2-3; 10 bases match TRBD2. This CDR3 contains 16 residues. The V gene's germline CDR1 is SGHAT and CDR2 FQNNGV. V shed 1 base and J 4 bases; nucleotides not matched to a gene: 5. CDR3 nucleotides: TGTGCCAGCAGCTTAGTAGGGCTAGCGGGGGCAGATACGCAGTATTTT. This gives the protein CASSLVGLAGADTQYF.

This clone was seen a few times. This chain links TRBV29-1 with TRBJ2-1, with 9 nucleotides matching TRBD2. J was trimmed by 9 bases and V by 7 bases; bases with no gene match: 13. The CDR3 totals 14 residues. Germline CDR1 SQVTM, CDR2 ANQGSEA. Written as DNA, the CDR3 is TGCAGCGCCGCTGGCGCGGGGGGGCTGGGTGAGCAGTTCTTC. It is translated as CSAAGAGGLGEQFF.

This clone was recorded once. The gene calls are TRBV12-5 and TRBJ1-4; D is ambiguous. Germline V CDR1 and CDR2: LGHNT, FRNRAP. The CDR3 sequence is 14 residues long. Trimming removed 6 bases from V and 0 bases from J, with 8 bases in between. The CDR3 loop reads CASGPDATNEKLFF. Written as DNA, the CDR3 is TGTGCTAGTGGCCCGGATGCAACTAATGAAAAACTGTTTTTT.

This clone was observed a handful of times. V and J are TRBV4-2 and TRBJ2-3; no definite D call. Germline CDR1 is LGHNA and CDR2 is YNFKEQ. V lost 2 bases and J 2 bases, leaving 8 bases between the germline ends. The CDR3 totals 14 residues. Written as DNA, the CDR3 is TGTGCCAGCAGCCAAAGCTCAAACACAGATACGCAGTATTTT. This encodes CASSQSSNTDTQYF.

This clone appeared once. In nucleotides, the CDR3 is TGCGCCAGCAGTCAACATCAAATTCGCGCGTGTGTTGGGGCCAACGTCCTGACTTTC. Translation: CASSQHQIRACVGANVLTF. This chain connects TRBV23-1 to TRBJ2-6; no reliable D call. TRBV23-1 is an open reading frame, and its role is uncertain. The V gene lost 2 bases and the J gene lost 3 bases, with 20 bases spanning the gap. The CDR3 runs to 19 residues.

V and J are TRBV11-3 and TRBJ2-1; unclear D gene. The CDR3 length is 12 residues. The V gene lost 0 bases and the J gene lost 7 bases, with 4 bases spanning the gap. The germline V gene has CDR1 SGHNT and CDR2 YENEEA. The CDR3: CASSLDKNEQFF. CDR3 bases: TGTGCCAGCAGCTTAGATAAGAATGAGCAGTTCTTC.

The chain employs TRBV2 and TRBJ2-7; perhaps TRBD2 as D (5 bases). Germline V gene data show CDR1 as SNHLY and CDR2 as FYNNEI. The CDR3 spans 14 residues. Deletions cut 6 bases from V and 4 bases from J, with 16 bases between. The CDR3 loop reads CASRRDQNRYEQYF. For the CDR3, the DNA is TGTGCCAGCAGACGGGATCAGAACCGTTACGAGCAGTACTTC.

The chain carries TRBV7-9 and TRBJ2-7; 9 bases agree with TRBD2. The CDR3 spans 15 residues. J was trimmed by 2 bases and V by 5 bases; bases with no gene match: 7. Germline lookup yields CDR1 SEHNR and CDR2 FQNEAQ (reference sequence). CDR3 in amino acids: CASSGERGVTYEQYF. The DNA of the CDR3 is TGTGCCAGCAGCGGAGAGCGGGGGGTAACCTACGAGCAGTACTTC. The variable domain in full, completed from reference TRBV7-9 and TRBJ2-7, reads DTGVSQNPRHKITKRGQNVTFRCDPISEHNRLYWYRQTLGQGPEFLTYFQNEAQLEKSRLLSDRFSAERPKGSFSTLEIQRTEQGDSAMYLCASSGERGVTYEQYFGPGTRLTVT.

The chain recombines TRBV5-4 with TRBJ2-3, with 10 positions matching TRBD2. Per germline, CDR1 SGHNT and CDR2 YYREEE (reference sequence). V shed 4 bases and J 1 base; nucleotides not matched to a gene: 9. The CDR3 has 17 amino acids. The CDR3 bases are TGTGCCAGCAGCGGCAACCTAGCGGGGGCCCGCACAGATACGCAGTATTTT. Its protein product is CASSGNLAGARTDTQYF.

This chain links TRBV30 with TRBJ2-7; 8 bases align to TRBD1. After removal of 8 bases from V and 2 bases from J, the junction contained 8 bases not matched to a gene. The length of the CDR3 is 13 residues. Germline CDR1 GTSNPN, CDR2 SVGIG (reference sequence). The CDR3 sequence: CASRPGQAYEQYF. The CDR3, as DNA: TGTGCCAGCCGACCGGGACAGGCCTACGAGCAGTACTTC. The variable domain in full, completed from reference TRBV30 and TRBJ2-7, reads SQTIHQWPATLVQPVGSPLSLECTVEGTSNPNLYWYRQAAGRGLQLLFYSVGIGQISSEVPQNLSASRPQDRQFILSSKKLLLSDSGFYLCASRPGQAYEQYFGPGTRLTVT.

The chain couples TRBV11-2 to TRBJ1-1; a weak D match, TRBD1 (5 bases). V was pared by 6 bases and J by 5 bases, with 10 bases between. Germline V gene lookup returns CDR1 SGHAT and CDR2 FQNNGV. This CDR3 is 12 amino acids long. In DNA form, the CDR3 reads TGTGCCAGCAGTACCCGGGGGACTGAAGCTTTCTTT. Protein: CASSTRGTEAFF.

This chain uses TRBV2 with TRBJ2-7; D remains ambiguous. The CDR3 has 14 amino acids. Germline V CDR1 and CDR2: SNHLY, FYNNEI. V was pared by 6 bases and J by 6 bases, with 18 bases between. DNA of the CDR3: TGTGCCAGCAGGGTCGAACAGACGGCCCTCGAGCAGTACTTC. Translated, it gives CASRVEQTALEQYF.

V usage is TRBV15 and J usage is TRBJ1-3, with D unclear. The V end lost 0 bases, the J end lost 0 bases, and 6 bases lay between the germline ends. Germline CDR1 LNHNV, CDR2 YYDKDF (reference sequence). This CDR3 region has 15 residues. The CDR3 spells CATSRDRSSGNTIYF. The CDR3 DNA is TGTGCCACCAGCAGAGACCGGAGCTCTGGAAACACCATATATTTT. The whole variable domain, remainder taken from reference TRBV15 and TRBJ1-3, is DAMVIQNPRYQVTQFGKPVTLSCSQTLNHNVMYWYQQKSSQAPKLLFHYYDKDFNNEADTPDNFQSRRPNTSFCFLDIRSPGLGDTAMYLCATSRDRSSGNTIYFGEGSWLTVV.

V gene TRBV4-2 combines with J gene TRBJ2-5, with TRBD2 matching 8 bases. The CDR3 loop spans 17 amino acids. The V segment lost 6 bases and the J segment 4 bases; nucleotides outside the gene matches: 16. Germline CDR1 is LGHNA and CDR2 is YNFKEQ. The DNA of the CDR3 is TGTGCCAGCAGTCCAAAGGGACTAGAGGGGTTGAGAGAGACCCAGTACTTC. The encoded protein is CASSPKGLEGLRETQYF.